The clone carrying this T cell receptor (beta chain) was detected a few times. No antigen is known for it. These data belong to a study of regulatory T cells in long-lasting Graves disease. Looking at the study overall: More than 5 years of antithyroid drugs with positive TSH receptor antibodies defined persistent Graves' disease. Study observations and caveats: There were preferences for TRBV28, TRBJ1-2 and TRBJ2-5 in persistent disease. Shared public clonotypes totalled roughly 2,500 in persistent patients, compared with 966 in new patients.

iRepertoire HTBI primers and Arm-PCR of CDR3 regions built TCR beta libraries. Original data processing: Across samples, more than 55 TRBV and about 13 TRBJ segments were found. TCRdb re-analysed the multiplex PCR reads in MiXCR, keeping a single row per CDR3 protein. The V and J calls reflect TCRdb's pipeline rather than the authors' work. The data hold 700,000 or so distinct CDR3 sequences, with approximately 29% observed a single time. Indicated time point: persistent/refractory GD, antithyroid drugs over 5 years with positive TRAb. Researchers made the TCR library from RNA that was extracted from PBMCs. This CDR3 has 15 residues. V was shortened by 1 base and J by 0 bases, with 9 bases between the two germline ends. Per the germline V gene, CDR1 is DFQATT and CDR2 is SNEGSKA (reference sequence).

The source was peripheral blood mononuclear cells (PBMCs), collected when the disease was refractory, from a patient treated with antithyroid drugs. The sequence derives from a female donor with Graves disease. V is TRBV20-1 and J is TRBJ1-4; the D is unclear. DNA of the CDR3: TGCAGTGCTAGAGTACCCGAAGCAACTAATGAAAAACTGTTTTTT. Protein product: CSARVPEATNEKLFF.